Below are 5 T cell receptor beta chains sequenced from a single sample in a study of cytomegalovirus exposure and HLA in healthy donors. This table comes from immunoSEQ multiplex PCR, and its TCRdb copy is limited to in-frame clones, with some not included. This table holds approximately 97,000 clones, approximately 95% found once. Sequencing was carried out using PBMCs. The source of these receptors is a woman under 30 in good health and CMV-seronegative.

This chain uses TRBV13 with TRBJ2-7; 7 nucleotides match TRBD1. This CDR3 is built from 14 residues. CDR1 and CDR2 from the germline V gene are PRHDT and FYEKMQ (reference sequence). V shed 5 bases, J shed 2 bases, and the junction held 6 bases outside the gene matches. CDR3 in DNA: TGTGCCAGCAGCCCTAGGGACAGCACCTACGAGCAGTACTTC. Translation gives CASSPRDSTYEQYF. The whole variable domain, remainder taken from reference TRBV13 and TRBJ2-7, is AAGVIQSPRHLIKEKRETATLKCYPIPRHDTVYWYQQGPGQDPQFLISFYEKMQSDKGSIPDRFSAQQFSDYHSELNMSSLELGDSALYFCASSPRDSTYEQYFGPGTRLTVT.

This sequence joins TRBV11-2 and TRBJ1-6; D is perhaps TRBD1 (6 bases). The CDR3 is 14 residues long. Per the germline V gene, CDR1 is SGHAT and CDR2 is FQNNGV. Trimming shortened V by 6 bases and J by 2 bases, and 8 bases separated the two germline ends. The CDR3 DNA is TGTGCCAGCAGTGAGGGGGCCTATAATTCACCCCTCCACTTT. It encodes CASSEGAYNSPLHF.

This clone was observed a single time. V and J are TRBV28 and TRBJ2-7; 8 bases map to TRBD1. The CDR3 is 16 amino acids. In germline, CDR1 is MDHEN, CDR2 SYDVKM. Losses at the gene ends were 3 bases for V and 6 bases for J; bases not matched to a gene: 13. The CDR3: CASSFPLGQGTSEQYF. The CDR3 nucleotides are TGTGCCAGCAGTTTCCCGCTTGGACAGGGTACGAGCGAGCAGTACTTC.

V is TRBV10-3 and J is TRBJ2-1; TRBD2 aligns across 8 bases. This CDR3 has 15 amino acids. V lost 7 bases, J lost 5 bases, and 10 bases stayed unmatched. Germline lookup yields CDR1 ENHRY and CDR2 SYGVKD. The DNA for the CDR3 is TGTGCCATCAATGACCTGGGACTAGTTGACAATGAGCAGTTCTTC. Its protein is CAINDLGLVDNEQFF.

The chain is built from TRBV7-2 and TRBJ2-2, with D possibly matching TRBD1 (6 bases). Germline V CDR1 and CDR2: SGHTA, FQGNSA. The CDR3 totals 16 residues. The germline V and J ends were trimmed by 6 bases and 1 base, with 15 bases remaining between them. In DNA, the CDR3 is TGTGCCAGCAGTTACCTCGCGACAGGGAACACCGGGGAGCTGTTTTTT. It yields the protein CASSYLATGNTGELFF.